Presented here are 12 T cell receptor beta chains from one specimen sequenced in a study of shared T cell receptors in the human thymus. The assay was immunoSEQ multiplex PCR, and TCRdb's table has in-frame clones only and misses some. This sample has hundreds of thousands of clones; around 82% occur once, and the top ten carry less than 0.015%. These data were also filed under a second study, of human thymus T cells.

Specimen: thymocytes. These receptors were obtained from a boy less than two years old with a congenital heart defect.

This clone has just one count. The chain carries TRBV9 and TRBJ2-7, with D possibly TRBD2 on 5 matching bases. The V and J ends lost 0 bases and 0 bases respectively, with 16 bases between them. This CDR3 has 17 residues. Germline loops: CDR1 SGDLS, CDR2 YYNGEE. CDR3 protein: CASSVGPSRRFSYEQYF. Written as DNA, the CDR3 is TGTGCCAGCAGCGTAGGGCCTAGCAGGAGGTTCTCCTACGAGCAGTACTTC.

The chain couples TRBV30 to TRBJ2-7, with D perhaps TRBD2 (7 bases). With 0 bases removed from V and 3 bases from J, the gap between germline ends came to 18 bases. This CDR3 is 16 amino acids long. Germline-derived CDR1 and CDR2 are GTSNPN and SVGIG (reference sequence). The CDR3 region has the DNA TGTGCCTGGAGTGTATTTCGGACTAGGGGGTTCTACGAGCAGTACTTC. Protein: CAWSVFRTRGFYEQYF.

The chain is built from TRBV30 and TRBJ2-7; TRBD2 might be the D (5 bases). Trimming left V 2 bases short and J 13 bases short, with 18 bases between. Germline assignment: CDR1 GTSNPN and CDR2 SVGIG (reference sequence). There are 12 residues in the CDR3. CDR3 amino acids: CAWSFPREILYF. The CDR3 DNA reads TGTGCCTGGAGTTTTCCCCGGGAAATCCTCTACTTC.

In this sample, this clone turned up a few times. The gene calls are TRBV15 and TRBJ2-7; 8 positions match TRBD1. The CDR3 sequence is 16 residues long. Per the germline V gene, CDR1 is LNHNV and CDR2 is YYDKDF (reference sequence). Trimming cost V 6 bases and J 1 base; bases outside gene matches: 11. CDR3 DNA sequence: TGTGCCACCAGTCCAAAACGGGACAGGCATTCCTACGAGCAGTACTTC. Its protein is CATSPKRDRHSYEQYF.

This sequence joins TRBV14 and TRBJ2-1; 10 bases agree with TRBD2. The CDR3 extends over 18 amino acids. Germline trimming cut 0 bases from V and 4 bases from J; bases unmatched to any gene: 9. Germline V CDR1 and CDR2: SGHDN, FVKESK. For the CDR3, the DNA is TGTGCCAGCAGCCAAGAAACCCTACTAGCGGGATGGTACAATGAGCAGTTCTTC. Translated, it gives CASSQETLLAGWYNEQFF.

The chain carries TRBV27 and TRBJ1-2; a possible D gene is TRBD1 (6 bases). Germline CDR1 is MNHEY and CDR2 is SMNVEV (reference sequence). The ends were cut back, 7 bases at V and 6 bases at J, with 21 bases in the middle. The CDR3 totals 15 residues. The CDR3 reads CASTQGGGRDNGYTF. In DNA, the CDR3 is TGTGCCAGCACCCAAGGGGGTGGTCGGGATAATGGCTACACCTTC.

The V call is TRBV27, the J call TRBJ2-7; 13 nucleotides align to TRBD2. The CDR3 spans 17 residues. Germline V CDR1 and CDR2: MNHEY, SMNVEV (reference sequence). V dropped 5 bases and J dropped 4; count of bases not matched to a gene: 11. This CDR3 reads CASSLSGLAGVGYEQYF. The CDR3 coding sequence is TGTGCCAGCAGTCTCAGCGGACTAGCGGGAGTAGGGTACGAGCAGTACTTC.

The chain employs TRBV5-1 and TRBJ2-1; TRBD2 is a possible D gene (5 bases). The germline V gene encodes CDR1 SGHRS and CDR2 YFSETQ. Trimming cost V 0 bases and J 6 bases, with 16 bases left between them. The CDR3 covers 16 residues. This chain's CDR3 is CASSLVASRRFNEQFF. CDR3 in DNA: TGCGCCAGCAGCTTGGTGGCTAGCCGACGTTTCAATGAGCAGTTCTTC.

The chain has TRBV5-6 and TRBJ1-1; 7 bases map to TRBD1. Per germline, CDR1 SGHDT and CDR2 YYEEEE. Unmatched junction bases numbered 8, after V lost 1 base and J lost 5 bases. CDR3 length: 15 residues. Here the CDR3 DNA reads TGTGCCAGCAGCTTGAAACAGGGGAAGAGGACTGAAGCTTTCTTT. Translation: CASSLKQGKRTEAFF. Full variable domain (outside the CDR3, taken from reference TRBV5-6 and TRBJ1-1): DAGVTQSPTHLIKTRGQQVTLRCSPKSGHDTVSWYQQALGQGPQFIFQYYEEEERQRGNFPDRFSGHQFPNYSSELNVNALLLGDSALYLCASSLKQGKRTEAFFGQGTRLTVV.

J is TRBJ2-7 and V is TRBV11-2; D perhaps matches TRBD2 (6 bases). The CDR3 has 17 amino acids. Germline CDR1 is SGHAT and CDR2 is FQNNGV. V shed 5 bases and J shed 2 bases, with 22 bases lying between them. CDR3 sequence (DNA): TGTGCCAGCAGCGTCACCGGGCCGCAAGGAGGGACCTACGAGCAGTACTTC. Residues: CASSVTGPQGGTYEQYF.

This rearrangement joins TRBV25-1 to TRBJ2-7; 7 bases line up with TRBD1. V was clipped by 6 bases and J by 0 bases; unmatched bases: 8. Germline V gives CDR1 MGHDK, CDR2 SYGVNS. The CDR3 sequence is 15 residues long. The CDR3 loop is CASRSKTGTSYEQYF. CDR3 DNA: TGTGCCAGCAGGTCTAAGACAGGGACCTCCTACGAGCAGTACTTC.

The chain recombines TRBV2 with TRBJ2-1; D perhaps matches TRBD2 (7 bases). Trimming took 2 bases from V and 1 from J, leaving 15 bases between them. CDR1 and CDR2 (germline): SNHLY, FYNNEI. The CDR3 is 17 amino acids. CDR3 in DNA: TGTGCCAGCAGTGAAAATTCGGGGGGCCCTTCCTACAATGAGCAGTTCTTC. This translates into CASSENSGGPSYNEQFF.